This section outlines one TCR beta chain sequence together with its context. Every PCR was spiked with synthetic TCR analog templates. Repertoires were generated with immunoSEQ multiplex PCR, while TCRdb's copy carries only in-frame clones and drops some. The table includes about 74,000 clones, almost 90% detected once. This record belongs to a study of PD-L1 blockade in urothelial cancer. Across the study: Between 0 and 3 prior chemotherapy regimens had been given to patients. Timepoints chosen for blood analysis were 3 weeks (second dose) and 6 weeks after treatment start.

Germline V lookup: CDR1 SGHRS, CDR2 YFSETQ. V lost 5 bases and J lost 2; bases outside the gene matches: 6. This CDR3 has 15 residues. Time point of the sample: pretreatment peripheral blood. Sampling of each patient yielded between 1 and 8 specimens, collected pretreatment and on-treatment. The TCR sequence derives from a man aged 70-80 years with urothelial cancer. The sample here was PBMCs, taken around atezolizumab (anti-PD-L1) treatment. The chain combines TRBV5-1 with TRBJ1-4, with TRBD1 matching 7 bases. The CDR3 DNA reads as TGCGCCAGCAGAGAGGAAGGGGGCACTAATGAAAAACTGTTTTTT. Protein product: CASREEGGTNEKLFF.